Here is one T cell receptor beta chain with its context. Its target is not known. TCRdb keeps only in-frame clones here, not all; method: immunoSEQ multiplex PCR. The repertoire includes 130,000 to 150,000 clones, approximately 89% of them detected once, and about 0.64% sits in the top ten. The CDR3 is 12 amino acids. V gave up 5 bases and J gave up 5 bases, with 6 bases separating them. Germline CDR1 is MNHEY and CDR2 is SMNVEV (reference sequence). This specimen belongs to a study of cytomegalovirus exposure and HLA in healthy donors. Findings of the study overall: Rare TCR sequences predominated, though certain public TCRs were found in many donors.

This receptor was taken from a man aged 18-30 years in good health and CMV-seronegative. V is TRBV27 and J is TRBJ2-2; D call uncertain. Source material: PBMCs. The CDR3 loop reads CASSNPTGELFF. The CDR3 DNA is TGTGCCAGCAGTAATCCGACCGGGGAGCTGTTTTTT.